One and the same sample provided the 8 T cell receptor beta chains below, sequenced in a study of immune evolution from preneoplasia to lung adenocarcinoma (dated by TCRdb to 2020 to 2023). Libraries came from the immunoSEQ multiplex PCR assay. Entries here come from immuneACCESS through TCRdb and include only in-frame sequences with V and J called. Some clones fail to appear in such tables; in the studies checked, an unresolved V gene covers under half of the shortfall, and the cause of the remainder is unknown. The sample table shows 8,800 or so clones, and around four fifths are seen once. 6.6% of the sample is in the top ten clones. The sample taken for sequencing was FFPE lung adenocarcinoma in situ tissue. Per the publication, the cell subset or site label means: preinvasive adenocarcinoma in situ (AIS). The receptors come from a person aged 60-80 years with lung adenocarcinoma.

CDR3 region: CASSLSTGTGTYNEQFF. DNA for the CDR3: TGTGCCAGCAGCTTATCAACCGGGACAGGGACCTACAATGAGCAGTTCTTC. This chain connects TRBV7-6 to TRBJ2-1; 9 nucleotides align to TRBD1. The CDR3 covers 17 residues. After removal of 2 bases from V and 2 bases from J, the junction contained 7 bases not matched to a gene. Germline assignment: CDR1 SGHVS and CDR2 FNYEAQ.

This rearrangement joins TRBV6-5 to TRBJ2-3, with 7 nucleotides matching TRBD2. The J segment lost 3 bases and the V segment lost 6 bases, leaving 6 bases of the junction unmatched. The CDR3 has 14 amino acids. Germline V CDR1 and CDR2: MNHEY, SVGAGI. CDR3 amino acids: CASSQPGGTDTQYF. CDR3 nucleotides: TGTGCCAGCAGCCAACCCGGGGGGACAGATACGCAGTATTTT.

The rearrangement uses TRBV27 and TRBJ1-2; D is uncertain. Germline CDR1 is MNHEY and CDR2 is SMNVEV (reference sequence). V gave up 5 bases and J gave up 4 bases, with 17 bases separating them. The CDR3 covers 15 residues. The DNA of the CDR3 is TGTGCCAGCAGTATTGGCGGGAGAAGCGGCTATGGCTACACCTTC. Translated: CASSIGGRSGYGYTF.

The V and J genes are TRBV12-5 and TRBJ2-7; maybe TRBD1 (6 bases). The CDR3 has 14 amino acids. The V end lost 2 bases, the J end lost 2 bases, and 10 bases lay between the germline ends. CDR1 and CDR2 (germline): LGHNT, FRNRAP. The CDR3 spells CASGLLNRAYEQYF. DNA for the CDR3: TGTGCTAGTGGTTTGTTGAACAGGGCCTACGAGCAGTACTTC.

This clone occurred a few times. The chain joins TRBV5-1 to TRBJ1-4; 8 bases line up with TRBD1. The length of the CDR3 is 14 residues. After removal of 0 bases from V and 8 bases from J, the junction contained 3 bases not matched to a gene. In germline, CDR1 is SGHRS, CDR2 YFSETQ. CDR3 in DNA: TGCGCCAGCAGCTTGGCAGGGGGCTACGAAAAACTGTTTTTT. This gives the protein CASSLAGGYEKLFF.

The V gene is TRBV25-1, the J gene TRBJ1-1; perhaps TRBD1 as D (6 bases). Deletions cut 9 bases from V and 4 bases from J, with 12 bases between. Germline lookup yields CDR1 MGHDK and CDR2 SYGVNS. The CDR3 sequence is 12 residues long. The CDR3, as DNA: TGTGCCAGAATAACAGGGTGCACTGAAGCTTTCTTT. It yields the protein CARITGCTEAFF.

The chain is built from TRBV5-4 and TRBJ2-1, with D possibly being TRBD1 (6 bases). CDR3 length equals 15 residues. The V end lost 4 bases, the J end lost 2 bases, and 13 bases lay between the germline ends. Germline V CDR1 and CDR2: SGHNT, YYREEE (reference sequence). The CDR3 DNA sequence: TGTGCCAGCAGCCACAAGGGACAAGCCTACAATGAGCAGTTCTTC. Its translation: CASSHKGQAYNEQFF.

DNA of the CDR3: TGTGCCAGCAGTTTCCAAGAGACCCAGTACTTC. Translation: CASSFQETQYF. The V and J genes are TRBV6-5 and TRBJ2-5, with no clear D. V was pared by 4 bases and J by 1 base, with 1 base between. Germline V lookup: CDR1 MNHEY, CDR2 SVGAGI. The CDR3 is 11 residues long.